Sequencing of this T cell receptor (beta chain) was carried out in a study of blood T cell repertoires in COVID-19. CDR1 is MNHEY and CDR2 is SVGAGI in the germline V gene. CDR3 length: 14 residues. V was cut by 5 bases and J by 4 bases, with 14 bases left in between. Sequencing was performed with immunoSEQ multiplex PCR; in TCRdb, only in-frame clones are kept and a portion is missing. Seen here are 150,000 to 200,000 clones, around 67% observed once, and the top ten hold 2.5% to 3%. This clone was recorded many times. This receptor was taken from an elderly woman with acute or convalescent COVID-19. The specimen was peripheral blood. The chain combines TRBV6-5 with TRBJ1-1; D possibly corresponds to TRBD1 (6 bases). CDR3 residues: CASSKNREGTEAFF. CDR3 nucleotide sequence: TGTGCCAGCAGTAAGAACAGGGAGGGCACTGAAGCTTTCTTT.